This entry lists 2 T cell receptor beta chains sequenced from one sample in a study of molecular identifiers for immune sequencing clone quantification. Via MiXCR, TCRdb re-called the PCR reads, giving one row per CDR3 protein. The sample includes a few hundred thousand distinct CDR3 sequences, 25% of them seen just once. Specimen: naive CD8+ T cells from blood, with Jurkat cell RNA spiked in. Subset described: FACS-sorted CD8+CD4-CCR7+CD45RA+ naive T cells. All receptors come from a human donor in good health. Some libraries in this study had Jurkat cell RNA spiked in.

This clonotype was observed a few times. The rearrangement joins TRBV27 to TRBJ1-1, with 11 bases matching TRBD1. CDR1 is MNHEY and CDR2 is SMNVEV in the germline V gene (reference sequence). V lost 2 bases and J lost 4; bases outside the gene matches: 6. This CDR3 is 16 amino acids long. For the CDR3, the DNA is TGTGCCAGCAGTTTAAGAGGGGACAGGGGGAGCACTGAAGCTTTCTTT. Its protein product is CASSLRGDRGSTEAFF.

Concerning this clonotype itself: A much larger clone differs by one base, so this may be a read error. The V and J genes are TRBV5-8 and TRBJ2-3; no firm D call. Trimming stripped 0 bases from V and 5 bases from J, with 13 bases between. Germline CDR1 and CDR2: SGHTS and YDEGEE. The CDR3 has 15 residues. The CDR3 DNA follows: TGTGCCAGCAGCTTGGAGGCTTCCATGGGAGATACGCAGTATTTT. Protein sequence: CASSLEASMGDTQYF.